Listed below are T cell receptor beta chains from one sample, sequenced in a study of blood T cell repertoires in COVID-19. Clones were sequenced by immunoSEQ multiplex PCR, and TCRdb holds only the in-frame ones, with some missing. The sample has around 160,000 clones, more than 70% seen once. The sequenced sample was peripheral blood. The origin of the receptors is a man in his sixties with active or convalescent COVID-19. CDR3s leave out the opening cysteine and the closing phenylalanine or tryptophan. The D gene is left open where the match is weak.

>TRBV7-8|.|TRBJ2-1
ASSWTQPVREQF
>TRBV5-1|.|TRBJ2-2
ASSDWTGELF
>TRBV18|.|TRBJ1-1
ASSLSGTTTLNAF
>TRBV29-1|.|TRBJ2-1
SVAQGGISYNEQF
>TRBV6-5|TRBD1|TRBJ1-1
ASRAGTGVSEAF
>TRBV30|TRBD1|TRBJ1-6
AWQYRGSSPLH
>TRBV5-4|TRBD2|TRBJ2-1
ASSPGTSGHNEQF
>TRBV6-2/TRBV6-3|.|TRBJ1-1
ASSTGLNTEAF
>TRBV29-1|.|TRBJ1-2
SVDAGRGYT
>TRBV11-2|TRBD1|TRBJ2-5
ASSPQGERVETQY
>TRBV4-2|.|TRBJ2-7
ASSHRLEAYEQY
>TRBV7-6|.|TRBJ2-2
ASTQALMNTGELF
>TRBV28|TRBD2|TRBJ2-3
ASSFYGGRDPKGTQY
>TRBV12-3/TRBV12-4|.|TRBJ2-7
ASSLAFASEQY
>TRBV5-5|.|TRBJ2-7
ASSFDGRGQY
>TRBV7-6|TRBD1|TRBJ1-2
ASSLQPGQRAYGYT
>TRBV18|TRBD1|TRBJ1-2
ASSRLAGTGSHYGYT
>TRBV19|TRBD1|TRBJ2-3
ASRIGDRGPDTQY
>TRBV6-5|.|TRBJ2-4
ASSYSGLGGAIQY
>TRBV7-9|TRBD1|TRBJ2-7
ASSPRDRSDEQY
>TRBV28|.|TRBJ1-2
ASSFSRQDYGYT
>TRBV6-5|TRBD1|TRBJ1-5
ASSWDREGQPQH
>TRBV2|.|TRBJ2-7
ASSERLARSGEQY
>TRBV7-8|.|TRBJ1-1
ASSLDWTEAF
>TRBV27|.|TRBJ1-1
ASSPTSPGWWTEAF
>TRBV28|TRBD1|TRBJ1-5
ASRIPGQNNQPQH
>TRBV24-1|TRBD2|TRBJ2-1
ATSDPRLAGVNEQF
>TRBV11-2|TRBD1|TRBJ2-7
ASSTRQGQSYEQY
>TRBV11-1|TRBD2|TRBJ2-4
ASSQREGAKNIQY
>TRBV11-2|.|TRBJ1-6
ASQSGPRNSPLH
>TRBV29-1|.|TRBJ2-5
SVEAGLEQETQY
>TRBV28|.|TRBJ2-3
ATGRERTDTQY
>TRBV2|.|TRBJ1-3
ASSEAGVVGNTIY
>TRBV12-3/TRBV12-4|.|TRBJ2-7
ASPSSYEQY
>TRBV19|.|TRBJ1-1
ASRIDPGGTEAF
>TRBV20-1|.|TRBJ2-5
STQYQETQY
>TRBV11-2|TRBD1|TRBJ2-7
ASSLFGTESYEQY
>TRBV7-3|.|TRBJ2-2
ASSSSPGSTGELF